This entry is about one TCR beta chain. The target antigen is unknown. These data are taken from a study of cytomegalovirus exposure and HLA in healthy donors. This CDR3 region has 13 residues. Study outcomes and limitations: Earlier analysis found most TCR beta V segments productive about 90% or about 30% of the time.

PCR used 60 Vbeta primers and 13 Jbeta primers. Generated by immunoSEQ multiplex PCR, the TCRdb table keeps only in-frame clones and is missing some. The sample lists about 200,000 clones; 75% to 85% were seen once. The source material was PBMCs. The TCR sequence derives from a woman in her 50s in good health and CMV-seropositive. J is TRBJ2-7 and V is TRBV22-1; the listed D gene, TRBD1, was not tested against the DNA. TRBV22-1 is a pseudogene segment. DNA of the CDR3: TGTCCTGGGAGCGCACTGGACAGCTACGAGCAGTACTTC. It is translated as CPGSALDSYEQYF.